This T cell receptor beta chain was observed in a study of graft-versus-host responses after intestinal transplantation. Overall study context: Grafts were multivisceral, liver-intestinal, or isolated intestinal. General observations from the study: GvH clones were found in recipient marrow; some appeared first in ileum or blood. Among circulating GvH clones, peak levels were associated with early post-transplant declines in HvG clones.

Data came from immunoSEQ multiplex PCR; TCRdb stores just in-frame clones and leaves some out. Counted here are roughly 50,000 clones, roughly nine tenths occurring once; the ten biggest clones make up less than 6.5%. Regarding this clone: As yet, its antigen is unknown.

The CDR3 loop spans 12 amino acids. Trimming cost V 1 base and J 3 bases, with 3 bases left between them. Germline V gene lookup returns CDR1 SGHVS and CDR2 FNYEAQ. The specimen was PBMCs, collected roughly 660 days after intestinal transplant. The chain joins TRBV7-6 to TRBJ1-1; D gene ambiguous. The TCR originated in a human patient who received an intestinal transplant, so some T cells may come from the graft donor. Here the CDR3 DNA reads TGTGCCAGCAGCTTAGACGACACTGAAGCTTTCTTT. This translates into CASSLDDTEAFF. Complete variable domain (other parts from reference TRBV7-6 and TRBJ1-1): GAGVSQSPRYKVTKRGQDVALRCDPISGHVSLYWYRQALGQGPEFLTYFNYEAQQDKSGLPNDRFSAERPEGSISTLTIQRTEQRDSAMYRCASSLDDTEAFFGQGTRLTVV.